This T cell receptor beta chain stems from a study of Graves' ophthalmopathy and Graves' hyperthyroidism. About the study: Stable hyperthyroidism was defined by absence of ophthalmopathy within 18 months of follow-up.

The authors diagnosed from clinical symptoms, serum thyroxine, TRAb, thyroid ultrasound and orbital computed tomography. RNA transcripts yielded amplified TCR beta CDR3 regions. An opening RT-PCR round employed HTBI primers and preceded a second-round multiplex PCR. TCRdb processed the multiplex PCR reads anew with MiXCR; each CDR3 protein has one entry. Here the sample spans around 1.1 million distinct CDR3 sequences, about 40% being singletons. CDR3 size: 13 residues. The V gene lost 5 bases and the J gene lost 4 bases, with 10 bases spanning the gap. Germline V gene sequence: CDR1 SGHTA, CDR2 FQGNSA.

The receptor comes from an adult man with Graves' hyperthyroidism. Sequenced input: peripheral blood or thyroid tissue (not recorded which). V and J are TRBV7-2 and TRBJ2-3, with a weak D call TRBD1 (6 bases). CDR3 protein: CASSEQGSDTQYF. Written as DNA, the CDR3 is TGTGCCAGCAGCGAACAGGGTTCAGATACGCAGTATTTT.